This TCR beta chain was identified during a study of blood T cell repertoires in COVID-19. Repertoires were generated with immunoSEQ multiplex PCR, while TCRdb's copy carries only in-frame clones and drops some. The sample yields 250,000 to 350,000 clones, approximately 85% seen once. V dropped 4 bases and J dropped 0; count of bases not matched to a gene: 6. The CDR3 extends over 16 amino acids. The germline CDR1 and CDR2 sequences are SGHAT and FQNNGV. This TCR came from a woman in her twenties or thirties who had recovered from COVID-19. V gene TRBV11-2 combines with J gene TRBJ2-1, with 7 bases aligning to TRBD2. The sequenced sample consisted of PBMCs or T cells enriched from blood (not recorded which). CDR3 DNA: TGTGCCAGCAGCTACACTCGGACTAGCTCCTACAATGAGCAGTTCTTC. This encodes CASSYTRTSSYNEQFF. Full variable domain (rest looked up from reference TRBV11-2 and TRBJ2-1): EAGVAQSPRYKIIEKRQSVAFWCNPISGHATLYWYQQILGQGPKLLIQFQNNGVVDDSQLPKDRFSAERLKGVDSTLKIQPAKLEDSAVYLCASSYTRTSSYNEQFFGPGTRLTVL.